These 2 T cell receptor beta chains share one sample of origin, sequenced in a study of a mutant IDH1 vaccine in newly diagnosed glioma listed by TCRdb under 2021. The time point label of this sample denotes: week 35, safety follow-up. Each vaccine dose was 300 ug of a 20-mer mutant IDH1 peptide in Montanide, given subcutaneously with topical imiquimod. Libraries came from the immunoSEQ multiplex PCR assay. This immuneACCESS table, as held by TCRdb, lists in-frame sequences with V and J called but not all clones. Of the missing ones, under half trace to an unresolved V gene in checked studies; the others have no known cause. This sample gives about 46,000 clones in total; around 94% of them show up just once. The top ten clonotypes cover roughly 2.3% of the sample. These TCRs are of unknown antigen specificity. The source was PBMCs, collected from a glioma patient whose treatment included an IDH1 peptide vaccine. Every receptor here comes from a man between 45 and 60 years old with glioma.

The CDR3 loop reads CASSPPWQGQFF. The CDR3 DNA reads as TGTGCCAGCAGCCCCCCGTGGCAGGGTCAGTTCTTC. The chain has TRBV7-6 and TRBJ2-1; TRBD1 might be the D (5 bases). The CDR3 has 12 residues. CDR1 SGHVS and CDR2 FNYEAQ come from the germline V gene. Trimming stripped 5 bases from V and 13 bases from J, with 15 bases between.

The chain uses TRBV7-9 and TRBJ1-5; the D is unclear. This CDR3 region has 13 residues. CDR1 and CDR2 (germline): SEHNR, FQNEAQ (reference sequence). V lost 1 base, J lost 6 bases, and 7 bases lay in between. The CDR3 loop reads CASSLDGVQPQHF. The CDR3, as DNA: TGTGCCAGCAGCTTAGACGGAGTTCAGCCCCAGCATTTT.